Each of the 14 T cell receptor beta chains below was sequenced from the same sample in a study of blood T cell repertoires in COVID-19. Repertoires were generated with immunoSEQ multiplex PCR, while TCRdb's copy carries only in-frame clones and drops some. The sample consists of some 200,000 clones, around four fifths of them appearing once. What was sequenced was peripheral blood. The receptors originated from an older woman who had recovered from COVID-19.

J is TRBJ2-1 and V is TRBV19; 10 bases map to TRBD2. The J segment lost 3 bases and the V segment lost 6 bases, leaving 2 bases of the junction unmatched. Germline assignment: CDR1 LNHDA and CDR2 SQIVND (reference sequence). This CDR3 contains 14 residues. CDR3 bases: TGTGCCAGTAGGGCTAGCGGGGGCTACAATGAGCAGTTCTTC. Translation gives CASRASGGYNEQFF.

The rearrangement joins TRBV9 to TRBJ2-3; 9 positions match TRBD1. The CDR3 length is 15 residues. Trimming at V came to 2 bases and at J to 3 bases, leaving 4 bases not matched to a gene. CDR1 SGDLS and CDR2 YYNGEE come from the germline V gene. The CDR3 sequence is CASSVRTGVTDTQYF. The CDR3 bases are TGTGCCAGCAGCGTTAGGACAGGGGTGACAGATACGCAGTATTTT.

This clone was seen just once. The chain employs TRBV10-3 and TRBJ1-1; D is unclear. The CDR3 runs to 13 residues. V dropped 10 bases and J dropped 4 bases, with 16 bases sitting between them. Per germline, CDR1 ENHRY and CDR2 SYGVKD. The CDR3: CATIFATGTEAFF. CDR3 sequence (DNA): TGTGCCACGATTTTTGCAACGGGCACTGAAGCTTTCTTT.

V and J are TRBV6-5 and TRBJ1-5, with 9 bases lining up with TRBD1. The germline V gene encodes CDR1 MNHEY and CDR2 SVGAGI. There are 14 residues in the CDR3. V trimming: 2 bases; J trimming: 6 bases; junction bases outside the gene matches: 2. The CDR3 is CASSYDRGSQPQHF. For the CDR3, the DNA is TGTGCCAGCAGTTACGACAGGGGGTCTCAGCCCCAGCATTTT.

This clone was picked up one time. The CDR3 bases are TGTGCCAGCAGCTTAGACAGGGGGGGATACAATGAGCAGTTCTTC. This sequence encodes CASSLDRGGYNEQFF. V usage is TRBV7-3 and J usage is TRBJ2-1, with 9 bases fitting TRBD1. The CDR3 consists of 15 residues. V was clipped by 2 bases and J by 4 bases; unmatched bases: 3. Germline CDR1 reads SGHTA; CDR2 reads FQGTGA.

The chain uses TRBV30 and TRBJ1-6; the D gene is possibly TRBD1 (6 bases). Germline-derived CDR1 and CDR2 are GTSNPN and SVGIG (reference sequence). This CDR3 is built from 15 residues. V lost 0 bases and J 7 bases, leaving 13 bases between the germline ends. CDR3 loop: CAWSVNYRANSPLHF. The CDR3 DNA reads as TGTGCCTGGAGTGTAAATTACAGGGCGAATTCACCCCTCCACTTT.

The chain uses TRBV5-1 and TRBJ2-1; 15 positions agree with TRBD2. This CDR3 has 17 residues. CDR1 and CDR2 (germline): SGHRS, YFSETQ. V dropped 3 bases and J dropped 2; count of bases not matched to a gene: 3. CDR3 DNA: TGCGCCAGCAGCTCGGGACTAGCGGGGGGTCCCTACAATGAGCAGTTCTTC. Translating gives CASSSGLAGGPYNEQFF.

The rearrangement links TRBV18 to TRBJ1-1; 8 nucleotides line up with TRBD1. Germline V CDR1 and CDR2: KGHSH, LQKENI. Trimming took 0 bases from V and 4 from J; bases not matched to a gene: 7. This CDR3 has 16 amino acids. CDR3 sequence: CASSPPGDRGSTEAFF. The CDR3 region has the DNA TGTGCCAGCTCACCACCGGGTGACAGGGGAAGCACTGAAGCTTTCTTT.

The chain joins TRBV18 to TRBJ1-1, with D possibly being TRBD1 (5 bases). Between the trimmed V and J ends, which lost 5 bases and 5 bases, there was a span of 15 bases. CDR3 length: 14 residues. Germline V gene lookup returns CDR1 KGHSH and CDR2 LQKENI. The CDR3 DNA reads as TGTGCCAGCTCATCCGCTCTGGCAGGGACTGAAGCTTTCTTT. It codes for CASSSALAGTEAFF. Full variable domain (remainder filled in from reference TRBV18 and TRBJ1-1): NAGVMQNPRHLVRRRGQEARLRCSPMKGHSHVYWYRQLPEEGLKFMVYLQKENIIDESGMPKERFSAEFPKEGPSILRIQQVVRGDSAAYFCASSSALAGTEAFFGQGTRLTVV.

The chain is built from TRBV18 and TRBJ2-2; 7 nucleotides match TRBD1. V shed 3 bases and J 0 bases; nucleotides not matched to a gene: 10. This CDR3 is built from 18 residues. In germline, CDR1 is KGHSH, CDR2 LQKENI. DNA for the CDR3: TGTGCCAGCTCACCGTTCGTAGGGGGCCTCGCGAACACCGGGGAGCTGTTTTTT. This codes for CASSPFVGGLANTGELFF.

In its sample, this clone was seen a few times. This chain links TRBV4-1 with TRBJ2-5; D gene uncertain. V was cut by 3 bases and J by 6 bases, with 11 bases left in between. The germline V gene has CDR1 MGHRA and CDR2 YSYEKL. The CDR3 length is 13 residues. For the CDR3, the DNA is TGCGCCAGCAGCCAGTTACCACTGCAGACCCAGTACTTC. This gives the protein CASSQLPLQTQYF.

V usage is TRBV5-4 and J usage is TRBJ1-2; D call uncertain. The germline V gene encodes CDR1 SGHNT and CDR2 YYREEE (reference sequence). This CDR3 comprises 13 residues. Trimming left V 4 bases short and J 0 bases short, with 7 bases between. The CDR3 DNA reads as TGTGCCAGCAGCCGTAGAGCTAACTATGGCTACACCTTC. This gives the protein CASSRRANYGYTF.

J is TRBJ2-7 and V is TRBV28; 7 bases line up with TRBD1. Germline V gene lookup returns CDR1 MDHEN and CDR2 SYDVKM. Trimming cost V 8 bases and J 4 bases; bases outside gene matches: 8. This CDR3 contains 13 residues. The CDR3: CASYDRDGYEQYF. The CDR3, as DNA: TGTGCCAGCTATGACAGGGACGGGTACGAGCAGTACTTC.

The rearrangement links TRBV7-4 to TRBJ1-3, with D hard to call. The CDR3 extends over 19 amino acids. Trimming cost V 10 bases and J 0 bases, with 28 bases left between them. Germline CDR1 SGHVT, CDR2 SQSDAQ. As DNA, the CDR3 is TGTGCCATCGCGTGGAGGGCCATTCCAGGAAGTCTCTCTGGAAACACCATATATTTT. Protein sequence: CAIAWRAIPGSLSGNTIYF.